The T cell receptor (beta chain) under discussion was sequenced for a study of Graves' ophthalmopathy and Graves' hyperthyroidism. The study's findings and limits: Sensitivity reached approximately 88% and specificity about 81% for a 13-signature model separating ophthalmopathy from stable hyperthyroidism.

Regarding this clonotype: Antigen specificity is unknown.

This CDR3 has 17 residues. J lost 1 base, V lost 3 bases, and 7 bases had no gene match. TCR beta CDR3 amplification used RNA transcripts. HTBI-primed first-round RT-PCR preceded second-round multiplex PCR. MiXCR, run by TCRdb on the multiplex PCR reads, gives a single entry per CDR3 protein. The sample holds around 1,000,000 distinct CDR3 sequences, 36% seen once. Certain patients, namely those with other autoimmune diseases, uncontrolled infections, pregnancy or lactation, were excluded. Symptoms, serum thyroxine and TRAb, thyroid ultrasound, and orbital computed tomography formed the diagnostic basis.

The chain couples TRBV12-3 or TRBV12-4 to TRBJ2-2, with 8 bases fitting TRBD2. The origin of this receptor is an adult man with Graves' hyperthyroidism. Sequenced input: peripheral blood or thyroid tissue (not recorded which). Written as DNA, the CDR3 is TGTGCCAGCAGTTTTTCCGGGGGGGCCATGAACACCGGGGAGCTGTTTTTT. Its translation is CASSFSGGAMNTGELFF.